This TCR beta chain was obtained from a study of T cell changes during pregnancy in multiple sclerosis. Trimming removed 7 bases from V and 6 bases from J, with 13 bases in between. Germline assignment: CDR1 SGDLS and CDR2 YYNGEE. CDR3 length: 12 amino acids. The protocol was immunoSEQ multiplex PCR, while the TCRdb copy is restricted to in-frame clones and leaves out a portion. In the table there are roughly 80,000 clones, about 90% of which are singletons. The rearrangement joins TRBV9 to TRBJ1-1; unclear D gene. This clonotype originated in a female donor with multiple sclerosis, enrolled in a pregnancy study. The source was peripheral blood, collected before pregnancy. CDR3 sequence: CASEAGNPEAFF. Here the CDR3 DNA reads TGTGCCAGCGAGGCCGGGAATCCTGAAGCTTTCTTT.